The next 27 T cell receptor beta chains were all read from a single sample in a study of blood T cell repertoires in COVID-19. The data were produced by immunoSEQ multiplex PCR, yet TCRdb's version contains in-frame clones alone and is incomplete. Among around 200,000 clones, about 86% were seen once, and the ten largest hold roughly 20%. The sequenced material came from peripheral blood. The source is a man aged 65-85 years with active or convalescent COVID-19.

The rearrangement joins TRBV3-1 (or the pseudogene TRBV3-2) to TRBJ1-2, with D possibly being TRBD1 (5 bases). Trimming shortened V by 2 bases and J by 4 bases, and 8 bases separated the two germline ends. The CDR3 contains 13 residues. The germline CDR1 and CDR2 sequences are LGHDT and YNNKEL (reference sequence). The CDR3 spells CASSQRGGYGYTF. The CDR3 DNA follows: TGTGCCAGCAGCCAAAGGGGTGGCTATGGCTACACCTTC.

The chain combines TRBV18 with TRBJ1-1; maybe TRBD1 (5 bases). V was clipped by 5 bases and J by 0 bases, with 13 bases between them. CDR1 and CDR2 (germline): KGHSH, LQKENI. CDR3 size: 15 residues. Here the CDR3 DNA reads TGTGCCAGCTCAAAAGACAGAAACATGAACACTGAAGCTTTCTTT. It codes for CASSKDRNMNTEAFF.

V and J are TRBV6-2 or TRBV6-3 and TRBJ2-7; 9 bases map to TRBD1. The CDR3 is 16 residues long. The germline V gene has CDR1 MNHEY and CDR2 SVGEGT. Trimming cost V 5 bases and J 4 bases; bases outside gene matches: 12. CDR3 coding DNA: TGTGCCAGCAGTACCATCTCCGGGACAGGGCCGTACGAGCAGTACTTC. This encodes CASSTISGTGPYEQYF.

The rearrangement uses TRBV19 and TRBJ2-7; no clear D gene. Germline CDR1 and CDR2: LNHDA and SQIVND (reference sequence). CDR3 length: 12 amino acids. Deletions cut 0 bases from V and 3 bases from J, with 3 bases between. CDR3 sequence: CASSIDGYEQYF. The CDR3, as DNA: TGTGCCAGTAGTATAGACGGCTACGAGCAGTACTTC.

The chain carries TRBV27 and TRBJ2-5, with 8 positions matching TRBD2. V gave up 6 bases and J gave up 13 bases; unmatched junction bases: 13. The germline V gene encodes CDR1 MNHEY and CDR2 SMNVEV (reference sequence). The CDR3 totals 13 residues. The CDR3 bases are TGTGCCAGCAGCGCTAACCCCGGGACTAGGTCGTACTTC. Amino acid sequence: CASSANPGTRSYF.

This clone has just one count. The V gene is TRBV19, the J gene TRBJ1-1; D is unresolved. Trimming cost V 7 bases and J 1 base, with 19 bases left between them. This CDR3 has 16 amino acids. Germline CDR1 is LNHDA and CDR2 is SQIVND (reference sequence). The CDR3 bases are TGTGCCAGTATGGCCGTGGCGGTGGGTGCGAACACTGAAGCTTTCTTT. This encodes CASMAVAVGANTEAFF.

The chain couples TRBV29-1 to TRBJ1-4; tentative D call: TRBD1 (6 bases). The CDR3 sequence is 12 residues long. V lost 7 bases and J lost 8, with 14 bases in between. Looked up from germline, CDR1 is SQVTM and CDR2 is ANQGSEA. The CDR3 nucleotides read TGCAGCGGCGGGGGCGCGAGGGAAAAACTGTTTTTT. Amino acid sequence: CSGGGAREKLFF.

The count of this clone is one. The chain recombines TRBV7-2 with TRBJ2-7; D perhaps matches TRBD1 (6 bases). V was cut by 5 bases and J by 8 bases, with 10 bases left in between. The CDR3 covers 11 residues. Germline V lookup: CDR1 SGHTA, CDR2 FQGNSA. The CDR3 spells CASSLGTQQYF. The CDR3 DNA reads as TGTGCCAGCAGCCTCGGGACACAGCAGTACTTC.

The chain joins TRBV6-5 to TRBJ2-1, with 7 nucleotides matching TRBD2. This CDR3 spans 13 amino acids. The V gene's germline CDR1 is MNHEY and CDR2 SVGAGI. Losses at the gene ends were 11 bases for V and 8 bases for J; bases not matched to a gene: 12. As DNA, the CDR3 is TGTGCCTCCAAGGGGTGGGGAGGGGATGAGCAGTTCTTC. Protein product: CASKGWGGDEQFF.

V and J are TRBV9 and TRBJ1-6, with TRBD1 identical over 7 bases. CDR1 is SGDLS, CDR2 YYNGEE, per germline. V was clipped by 3 bases and J by 7 bases; unmatched bases: 1. This CDR3 has 13 amino acids. The CDR3 here is CASSGQGNSPLHF. CDR3 nucleotide sequence: TGTGCCAGCAGCGGACAGGGAAATTCACCCCTCCACTTT.

This sequence joins TRBV5-1 and TRBJ2-1; 11 nucleotides line up with TRBD2. V shed 3 bases, J shed 8 bases, and the junction held 7 bases outside the gene matches. CDR1 and CDR2 from the germline V gene are SGHRS and YFSETQ. The CDR3 consists of 15 residues. CDR3 DNA: TGCGCCAGCAGCTCTACTAGCGGGAGTATAGATGAGCAGTTCTTC. It specifies CASSSTSGSIDEQFF. The whole variable domain, filled in from reference TRBV5-1 and TRBJ2-1, reads KAGVTQTPRYLIKTRGQQVTLSCSPISGHRSVSWYQQTPGQGLQFLFEYFSETQRNKGNFPGRFSGRQFSNSRSEMNVSTLELGDSALYLCASSSTSGSIDEQFFGPGTRLTVL.

The gene calls are TRBV7-9 and TRBJ1-4, with TRBD1 identical over 12 bases. Germline CDR1 and CDR2: SEHNR and FQNEAQ (reference sequence). Trimming took 4 bases from V and 8 from J; bases not matched to a gene: 11. CDR3 length: 17 amino acids. The CDR3 sequence: CASSSPTAGTGGEKLFF. CDR3 DNA sequence: TGTGCCAGCAGCTCTCCCACCGCCGGGACAGGGGGCGAAAAACTGTTTTTT. The whole variable domain, filled in from reference TRBV7-9 and TRBJ1-4, reads DTGVSQNPRHKITKRGQNVTFRCDPISEHNRLYWYRQTLGQGPEFLTYFQNEAQLEKSRLLSDRFSAERPKGSFSTLEIQRTEQGDSAMYLCASSSPTAGTGGEKLFFGSGTQLSVL.

In this sample, this clone turned up once. J is TRBJ1-5 and V is TRBV2; D gene uncertain. Germline V lookup: CDR1 SNHLY, CDR2 FYNNEI. This CDR3 region has 14 residues. Between the trimmed V and J ends, which lost 1 base and 3 bases, there was a span of 7 bases. The CDR3, as DNA: TGTGCCAGCAGTGAAGGGAGTCCCAATCAGCCCCAGCATTTT. It encodes CASSEGSPNQPQHF.

The chain joins TRBV5-1 to TRBJ2-1; D not certain. The CDR3 sequence is 14 residues long. Germline V gene data show CDR1 as SGHRS and CDR2 as YFSETQ. Trimming shortened V by 0 bases and J by 7 bases, and 11 bases separated the two germline ends. The CDR3 spells CASSLDLRQNEQFF. Here the CDR3 DNA reads TGCGCCAGCAGCTTGGACCTCCGACAAAATGAGCAGTTCTTC.

V and J are TRBV11-2 and TRBJ2-7; the D gene is possibly TRBD2 (6 bases). Germline V CDR1 and CDR2: SGHAT, FQNNGV. V lost 3 bases and J lost 0, with 12 bases in between. The length of the CDR3 is 15 residues. The CDR3 region is CASSFSLAISYEQYF. CDR3 in DNA: TGTGCCAGCAGCTTTAGTCTAGCGATCTCCTACGAGCAGTACTTC.

The rearrangement uses TRBV4-1 and TRBJ1-1, with 9 positions matching TRBD1. The CDR3 length is 14 residues. The J segment lost 10 bases and the V segment lost 1 base, leaving 7 bases of the junction unmatched. Looked up from germline, CDR1 is MGHRA and CDR2 is YSYEKL. CDR3 in DNA: TGCGCCAGCAGCCAAGGACTAAGACAGGGGGTAGCTTTCTTT. The encoded protein is CASSQGLRQGVAFF.

The chain recombines TRBV15 with TRBJ2-3; 10 bases are a match to TRBD2. With V trimmed by 3 bases and J by 5 bases, 5 bases remained unmatched. The CDR3 is 15 residues long. Germline V CDR1 and CDR2: LNHNV, YYDKDF (reference sequence). Here the CDR3 DNA reads TGTGCCACCAGCAGTATAGCGGGGGGCATAGATACGCAGTATTTT. Amino acid sequence: CATSSIAGGIDTQYF.

The chain has TRBV6-2 or TRBV6-3 and TRBJ1-2; D possibly corresponds to TRBD1 (6 bases). The germline V gene has CDR1 MNHEY and CDR2 SVGEGT. The CDR3 is 15 residues long. Between the trimmed V and J ends, which lost 0 bases and 4 bases, there was a span of 12 bases. The CDR3 spells CASSYSGRGVYGYTF. The CDR3 nucleotides are TGTGCCAGCAGTTACTCGGGCAGGGGCGTCTATGGCTACACCTTC.

The chain has TRBV7-8 and TRBJ1-1; D not certain. This CDR3 contains 15 residues. V lost 2 bases, J lost 0 bases, and 10 bases lay in between. The germline CDR1 and CDR2 sequences are SGHVS and FQNEAQ. CDR3 sequence reads: CASSLSPAVNTEAFF. CDR3 nucleotides: TGTGCCAGCAGCTTATCCCCGGCGGTGAACACTGAAGCTTTCTTT.

J is TRBJ2-7 and V is TRBV6-2 or TRBV6-3; 8 bases fit TRBD1. The CDR3 contains 16 residues. Trimming at V came to 4 bases and at J to 3 bases, leaving 11 bases not matched to a gene. In germline, CDR1 is MNHEY, CDR2 SVGEGT. This CDR3 reads CASSSPRRGLDYEQYF. In DNA form, the CDR3 reads TGTGCCAGCAGTTCCCCACGCAGGGGGCTGGACTACGAGCAGTACTTC.

CDR3 residues: CAISDGQSSYNEQFF. CDR3 coding DNA: TGTGCCATCAGTGACGGACAGAGCTCCTACAATGAGCAGTTCTTC. This chain connects TRBV10-3 to TRBJ2-1; a weak D match, TRBD1 (6 bases). This CDR3 is built from 15 residues. Trimming removed 3 bases at V and 0 bases at J, with 9 bases between. From germline, CDR1 is ENHRY and CDR2 SYGVKD.

The V call is TRBV19, the J call TRBJ2-1, with a weak D call TRBD1 (6 bases). The CDR3 extends over 13 amino acids. Per germline, CDR1 LNHDA and CDR2 SQIVND (reference sequence). V was shortened by 6 bases and J by 8 bases, with 14 bases between the two germline ends. The CDR3 nucleotides are TGTGCCAGTAGCAAAACAGGGAACCATGAGCAGTTCTTC. Amino acids: CASSKTGNHEQFF.

The V and J genes are TRBV19 and TRBJ1-1; D might be TRBD1 (6 bases). CDR3 length: 14 amino acids. Trimming took 6 bases from V and 7 from J, leaving 18 bases between them. The germline gives CDR1 LNHDA, CDR2 SQIVND (reference sequence). The CDR3 protein is CASRATGRTLEAFF. The CDR3 region has the DNA TGTGCCAGTAGGGCGACAGGACGAACGCTTGAAGCTTTCTTT.

This chain connects TRBV28 to TRBJ2-6; possibly TRBD1 for D (5 bases). This CDR3 has 15 residues. Trimming stripped 6 bases from V and 0 bases from J, with 9 bases between. Germline V lookup: CDR1 MDHEN, CDR2 SYDVKM. CDR3: CASSPDSSGANVLTF. The CDR3 coding sequence is TGTGCCAGCAGCCCCGACAGCTCTGGGGCCAACGTCCTGACTTTC.

The chain uses TRBV7-9 and TRBJ1-1; D gene uncertain. There are 12 residues in the CDR3. V lost 7 bases to trimming and J lost 8 bases, with 14 bases between them. CDR1 and CDR2 (germline): SEHNR, FQNEAQ (reference sequence). Written as DNA, the CDR3 is TGTGCCAGCACCTCCACATTTGCCGAAGCTTTCTTT. It yields the protein CASTSTFAEAFF. Using reference TRBV7-9 and TRBJ1-1 for the parts outside the CDR3, the full variable domain is DTGVSQNPRHKITKRGQNVTFRCDPISEHNRLYWYRQTLGQGPEFLTYFQNEAQLEKSRLLSDRFSAERPKGSFSTLEIQRTEQGDSAMYLCASTSTFAEAFFGQGTRLTVV.

V and J are TRBV19 and TRBJ1-5; 12 positions match TRBD1. Germline V CDR1 and CDR2: LNHDA, SQIVND (reference sequence). This CDR3 has 18 residues. V lost 5 bases, J lost 1 base, and 9 bases stayed unmatched. The CDR3 DNA sequence: TGTGCCAGTAGTCTACACGGGACAGGGGGCTCCAGCAATCAGCCCCAGCATTTT. Its translation is CASSLHGTGGSSNQPQHF. The complete variable domain, with remaining parts taken from reference TRBV19 and TRBJ1-5, reads DGGITQSPKYLFRKEGQNVTLSCEQNLNHDAMYWYRQDPGQGLRLIYYSQIVNDFQKGDIAEGYSVSREKKESFPLTVTSAQKNPTAFYLCASSLHGTGGSSNQPQHFGDGTRLSIL.

The chain couples TRBV11-2 to TRBJ1-5, with D unresolved. The V and J ends lost 1 base and 7 bases respectively, with 11 bases between them. Germline V gene sequence: CDR1 SGHAT, CDR2 FQNNGV. This CDR3 has 14 amino acids. The CDR3 region is CASSLAGDRQPQHF. The DNA of the CDR3 is TGTGCCAGCAGCTTAGCCGGGGATCGGCAGCCCCAGCATTTT.